The TCR beta chain under discussion was sequenced for a study of OX40 agonist ivuxolimab in advanced cancers. Whole-study context: In this trial design, patients received ivuxolimab intravenously at 0.01 to 10 mg/kg every 2 weeks.

Trimming removed 6 bases at V and 8 bases at J, with 29 bases between. CDR3 length equals 19 residues. The germline gives CDR1 SGHDN, CDR2 FVKESK. As for this clone: Its matching antigen is unknown.

Study-wide findings and caveats: Blood T cells, both CD4+ and CD8+, expanded clonally by week 6 at 0.1 to 3.0 mg/kg. Normalized expansion of T-cell clones was also low for some nonresponders.

Sequencing used immunoSEQ multiplex PCR; TCRdb keeps in-frame clones, though not all of them. The table includes 98,000 or so clones, approximately 90% detected once. This chain links TRBV14 with TRBJ1-6, with a tentative D call TRBD1 (5 bases). The TCR sequence derives from an adult with an advanced solid tumor such as melanoma, head and neck, liver or kidney cancer. The material sequenced was CD4+ or CD8+ T cells sorted from blood, taken in a trial of the OX40 agonist ivuxolimab. As DNA, the CDR3 is TGTGCCAGCAGTCATATACATACAGGCGGCCGCGAGGGAGATTCACCCCTCCACTTT. As protein: CASSHIHTGGREGDSPLHF.